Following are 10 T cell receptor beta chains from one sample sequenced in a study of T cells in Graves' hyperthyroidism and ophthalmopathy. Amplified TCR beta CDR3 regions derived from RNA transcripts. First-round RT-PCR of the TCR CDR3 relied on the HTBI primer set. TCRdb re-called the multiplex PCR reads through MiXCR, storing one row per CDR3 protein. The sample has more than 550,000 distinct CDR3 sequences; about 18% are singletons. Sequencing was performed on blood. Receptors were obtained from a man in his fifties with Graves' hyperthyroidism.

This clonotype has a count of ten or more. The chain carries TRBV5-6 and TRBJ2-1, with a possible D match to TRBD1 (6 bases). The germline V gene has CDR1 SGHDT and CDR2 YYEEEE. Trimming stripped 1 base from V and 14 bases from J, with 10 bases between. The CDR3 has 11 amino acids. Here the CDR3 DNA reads TGTGCCAGCAGCTTGAACCGACAGGAGTTCTTC. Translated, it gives CASSLNRQEFF.

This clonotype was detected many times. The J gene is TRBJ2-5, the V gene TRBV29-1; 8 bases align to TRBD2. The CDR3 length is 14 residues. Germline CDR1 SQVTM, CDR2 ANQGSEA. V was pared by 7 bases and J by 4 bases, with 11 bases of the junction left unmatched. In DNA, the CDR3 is TGCAGCGCAATAGCGGGACTCGCCCGAGAGACCCAGTACTTC. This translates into CSAIAGLARETQYF.

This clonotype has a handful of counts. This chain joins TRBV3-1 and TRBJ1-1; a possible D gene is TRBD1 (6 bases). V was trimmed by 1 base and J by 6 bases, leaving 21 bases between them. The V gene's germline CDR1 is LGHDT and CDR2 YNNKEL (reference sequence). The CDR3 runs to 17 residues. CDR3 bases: TGTGCCAGCAGCCAAGGCGCGGGGCAGGGGTCGAGGGCTGAAGCTTTCTTT. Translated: CASSQGAGQGSRAEAFF.

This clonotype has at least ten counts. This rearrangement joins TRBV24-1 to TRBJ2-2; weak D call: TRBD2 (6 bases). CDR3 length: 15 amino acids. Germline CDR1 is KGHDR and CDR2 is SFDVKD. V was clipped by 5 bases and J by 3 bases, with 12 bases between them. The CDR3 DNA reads TGTGCCACCAGTGCCGCGGGACGTGACACCGGGGAGCTGTTTTTT. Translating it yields CATSAAGRDTGELFF.

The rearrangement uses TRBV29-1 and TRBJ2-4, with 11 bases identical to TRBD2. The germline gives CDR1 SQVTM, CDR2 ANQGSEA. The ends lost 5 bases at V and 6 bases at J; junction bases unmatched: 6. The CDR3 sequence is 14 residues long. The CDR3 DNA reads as TGCAGCGTTTCGCTCCTAGCGGGAGGAAACATTCAGTACTTC. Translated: CSVSLLAGGNIQYF. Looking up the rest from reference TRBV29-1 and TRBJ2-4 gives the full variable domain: SAVISQKPSRDICQRGTSLTIQCQVDSQVTMMFWYRQQPGQSLTLIATANQGSEATYESGFVIDKFPISRPNLTFSTLTVSNMSPEDSSIYLCSVSLLAGGNIQYFGAGTRLSVL.

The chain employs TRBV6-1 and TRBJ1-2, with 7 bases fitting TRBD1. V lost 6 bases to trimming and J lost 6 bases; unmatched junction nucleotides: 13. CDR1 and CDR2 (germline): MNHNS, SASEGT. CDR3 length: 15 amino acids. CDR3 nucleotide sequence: TGTGCCAGCAGATCATTGGAGACAGGGAGACATGGCTACACCTTC. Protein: CASRSLETGRHGYTF.

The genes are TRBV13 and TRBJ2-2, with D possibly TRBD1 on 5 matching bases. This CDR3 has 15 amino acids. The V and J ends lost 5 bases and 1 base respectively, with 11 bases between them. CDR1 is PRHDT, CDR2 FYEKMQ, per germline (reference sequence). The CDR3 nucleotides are TGTGCCAGCAGCGAAGTCACAGGGAACACCGGGGAGCTGTTTTTT. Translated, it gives CASSEVTGNTGELFF.

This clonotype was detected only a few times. CDR3 DNA sequence: TGTGCCAGCAGTCTTAATAGGGGAGAGCAGTACTTC. Translation gives CASSLNRGEQYF. V gene TRBV28 combines with J gene TRBJ2-7; maybe TRBD1 (5 bases). The V gene's germline CDR1 is MDHEN and CDR2 SYDVKM. CDR3 length: 12 residues. V lost 5 bases, J lost 7 bases, and 12 bases lay in between. Filled out from reference TRBV28 and TRBJ2-7, the complete variable domain reads DVKVTQSSRYLVKRTGEKVFLECVQDMDHENMFWYRQDPGLGLRLIYFSYDVKMKEKGDIPEGYSVSREKKERFSLILESASTNQTSMYLCASSLNRGEQYFGPGTRLTVT.

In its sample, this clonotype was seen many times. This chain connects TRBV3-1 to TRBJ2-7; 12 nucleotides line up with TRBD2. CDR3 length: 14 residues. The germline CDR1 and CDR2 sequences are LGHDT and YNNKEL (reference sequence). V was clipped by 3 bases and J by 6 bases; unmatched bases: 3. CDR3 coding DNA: TGTGCCAGCAGCCAGACTAGCGGGAGAGCCGAGCAGTACTTC. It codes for CASSQTSGRAEQYF.

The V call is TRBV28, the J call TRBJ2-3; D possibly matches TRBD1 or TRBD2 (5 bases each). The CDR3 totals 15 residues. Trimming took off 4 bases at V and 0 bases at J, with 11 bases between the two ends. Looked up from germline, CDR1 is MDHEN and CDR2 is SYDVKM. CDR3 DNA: TGTGCCAGCAGTTCCGGGGCGGCTAGCACAGATACGCAGTATTTT. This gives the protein CASSSGAASTDTQYF.